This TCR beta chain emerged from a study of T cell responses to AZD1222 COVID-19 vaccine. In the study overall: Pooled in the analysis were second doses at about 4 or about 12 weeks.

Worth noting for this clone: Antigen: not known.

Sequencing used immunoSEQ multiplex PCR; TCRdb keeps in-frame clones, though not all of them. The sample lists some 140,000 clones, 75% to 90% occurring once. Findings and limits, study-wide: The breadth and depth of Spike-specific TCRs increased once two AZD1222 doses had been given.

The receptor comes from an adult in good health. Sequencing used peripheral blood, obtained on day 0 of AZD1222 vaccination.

In DNA, the CDR3 is TGTGCCAGCAGCGTAGTAGGTGGGCCTAACAATGAGCAGTTCTTC. Amino acid sequence: CASSVVGGPNNEQFF. V and J are TRBV9 and TRBJ2-1; D is undetermined. Trimming removed 0 bases from V and 5 bases from J, with 12 bases in between. Germline V gives CDR1 SGDLS, CDR2 YYNGEE. The CDR3 totals 15 residues.